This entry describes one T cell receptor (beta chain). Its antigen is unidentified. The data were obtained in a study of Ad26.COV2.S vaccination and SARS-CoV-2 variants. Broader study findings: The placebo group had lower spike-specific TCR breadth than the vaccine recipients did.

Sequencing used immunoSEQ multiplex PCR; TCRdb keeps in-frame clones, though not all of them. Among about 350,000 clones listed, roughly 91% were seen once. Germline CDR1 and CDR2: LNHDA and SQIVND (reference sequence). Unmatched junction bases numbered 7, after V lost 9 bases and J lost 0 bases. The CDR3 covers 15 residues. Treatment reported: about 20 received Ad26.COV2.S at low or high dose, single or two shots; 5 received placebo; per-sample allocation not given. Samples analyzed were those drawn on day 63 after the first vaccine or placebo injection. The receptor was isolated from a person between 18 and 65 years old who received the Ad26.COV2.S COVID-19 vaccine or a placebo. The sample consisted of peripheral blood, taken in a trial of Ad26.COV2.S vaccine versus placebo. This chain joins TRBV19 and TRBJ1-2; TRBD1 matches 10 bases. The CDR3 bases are TGTGCCAGGGGGACAGGGGCGACTCCTAACTATGGCTACACCTTC. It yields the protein CARGTGATPNYGYTF. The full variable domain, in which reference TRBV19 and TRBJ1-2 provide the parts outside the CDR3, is DGGITQSPKYLFRKEGQNVTLSCEQNLNHDAMYWYRQDPGQGLRLIYYSQIVNDFQKGDIAEGYSVSREKKESFPLTVTSAQKNPTAFYLCARGTGATPNYGYTFGSGTRLTVV.